A selection of T cell receptor beta chains follows, all from one sample in a study of blood T cell repertoires in COVID-19. TCRdb's table, derived via immunoSEQ multiplex PCR, lists solely in-frame clones and lacks some. The sample has about 120,000 clones; 85% to 90% are singletons. Sequencing was carried out using peripheral blood. These receptors were obtained from a woman aged 50 to 60 with acute or convalescent COVID-19. CDR3s leave out the opening cysteine and the closing phenylalanine or tryptophan. Each record gives: CDR3 length, clone size, V gene, J gene, CDR3 protein. The size of a clone is reported for some rows only, either as once, few or many, or as a class for expanded clones.

len: 13; abundance: few; v_gene: TRBV7-3; j_gene: TRBJ2-5; CDR3aa: ASSLRPGQRETQY
len: 16; abundance: NA; v_gene: TRBV4-2; j_gene: TRBJ2-2; CDR3aa: ASSPRLAGGGVTGELF
len: 13; abundance: NA; v_gene: TRBV19; j_gene: TRBJ1-2; CDR3aa: AASGREISNYGYT
len: 13; abundance: many; v_gene: TRBV10-2; j_gene: TRBJ1-2; CDR3aa: ASSETGQGGYGYT
len: 14; abundance: NA; v_gene: TRBV6-2/TRBV6-3; j_gene: TRBJ1-6; CDR3aa: ASSYSGQGIGSPLH
len: 13; abundance: NA; v_gene: TRBV5-4; j_gene: TRBJ1-2; CDR3aa: ASSAGQGASYGYT
len: 13; abundance: NA; v_gene: TRBV24-1; j_gene: TRBJ1-2; CDR3aa: ATSDLEDRGYGYT
len: 15; abundance: NA; v_gene: TRBV18; j_gene: TRBJ2-1; CDR3aa: ASSQSVGTGGYNEQF
len: 14; abundance: NA; v_gene: TRBV6-2/TRBV6-3; j_gene: TRBJ2-2; CDR3aa: ASSPTSGGGTGELF
len: 12; abundance: NA; v_gene: TRBV30; j_gene: TRBJ2-4; CDR3aa: AWSASLAKNIQY
len: 12; abundance: NA; v_gene: TRBV28; j_gene: TRBJ1-4; CDR3aa: ASSPQGLNEKLF
len: 10; abundance: once; v_gene: TRBV7-8; j_gene: TRBJ2-7; CDR3aa: ASSFPGGEQY
len: 11; abundance: NA; v_gene: TRBV6-5; j_gene: TRBJ2-7; CDR3aa: ASRGTGTPKQY
len: 12; abundance: NA; v_gene: TRBV5-1; j_gene: TRBJ2-3; CDR3aa: ASSLGSGEDTQY
len: 14; abundance: NA; v_gene: TRBV29-1; j_gene: TRBJ2-1; CDR3aa: SVEDPSGRALYEQF
len: 11; abundance: NA; v_gene: TRBV19; j_gene: TRBJ1-2; CDR3aa: ASSTTRNYGYT
len: 13; abundance: NA; v_gene: TRBV4-3; j_gene: TRBJ2-3; CDR3aa: ASSRGGMSTDTQY
len: 14; abundance: NA; v_gene: TRBV5-5; j_gene: TRBJ1-4; CDR3aa: ASSLRSGEANEKLF
len: 11; abundance: NA; v_gene: TRBV6-5; j_gene: TRBJ1-5; CDR3aa: ASLTASNQPQH
len: 12; abundance: NA; v_gene: TRBV5-1; j_gene: TRBJ2-7; CDR3aa: ASSSTQLTHEQY
len: 13; abundance: NA; v_gene: TRBV2; j_gene: TRBJ2-2; CDR3aa: ASSGTSGNTGELF
len: 13; abundance: NA; v_gene: TRBV7-2; j_gene: TRBJ2-7; CDR3aa: ASSFSPGSAYEQY
len: 8; abundance: NA; v_gene: TRBV20-1; j_gene: TRBJ1-2; CDR3aa: SARTGGYT
len: 12; abundance: NA; v_gene: TRBV7-9; j_gene: TRBJ1-2; CDR3aa: ASSTDRPFHGYT
len: 12; abundance: NA; v_gene: TRBV19; j_gene: TRBJ2-7; CDR3aa: ASSSQSRDYEQY
len: 12; abundance: NA; v_gene: TRBV30; j_gene: TRBJ2-1; CDR3aa: AVMPRLASNEQF